This TCR beta chain was identified in a study of blood T cell repertoires in COVID-19. Study summary: Italy, Spain and the United States were the sources of the convalescent and acute COVID-19 samples. PBMCs, B-cell-depleted T cells, or T cells were the source of the cDNA or gDNA that made up the material.

Original analysis: The authors estimated nucleated cell counts from reference gene primer amplification. Generated by immunoSEQ multiplex PCR, the TCRdb table keeps only in-frame clones and is missing some. V, J and clone size derive from that table, while D and trimming were established from the DNA sequence. The table shows more than 250,000 clones, with about 88% occurring only once. There are 13 residues in the CDR3. The V segment lost 0 bases and the J segment 7 bases; nucleotides outside the gene matches: 3. Germline V gives CDR1 GTSNPN, CDR2 SVGIG (reference sequence). The chain combines TRBV30 with TRBJ1-2; 9 bases align to TRBD1. Sequenced input: peripheral blood. This receptor was obtained from a young man with active or convalescent COVID-19. In DNA, the CDR3 is TGTGCCTGGAGTGTACAGGGGGCTTTTGGCTACACCTTC. Amino acid sequence: CAWSVQGAFGYTF.